The TCR beta chain described here comes from a study of shared clonotypes between healthy human individuals. It was at deep level that the assay was run. Sequenced by immunoSEQ multiplex PCR; TCRdb stores in-frame clones only, minus some. The sample lists hundreds of thousands of clones, approximately 74% occurring once. Only a few counts were recorded for this clone. This CDR3 has 14 residues. V was clipped by 3 bases and J by 2 bases, with 7 bases between them. CDR1 is MNHEY, CDR2 SMNVEV, per germline (reference sequence). This TCR came from a young woman in good health. Sequencing input: memory CD4+ T cells sorted from blood. The subset denotes: CD45RA-negative fraction. This rearrangement joins TRBV27 to TRBJ1-4; D gene ambiguous. CDR3 in amino acids: CASSFTDTNEKLFF. The CDR3 nucleotides are TGTGCCAGCAGTTTCACAGATACTAATGAAAAACTGTTTTTT.